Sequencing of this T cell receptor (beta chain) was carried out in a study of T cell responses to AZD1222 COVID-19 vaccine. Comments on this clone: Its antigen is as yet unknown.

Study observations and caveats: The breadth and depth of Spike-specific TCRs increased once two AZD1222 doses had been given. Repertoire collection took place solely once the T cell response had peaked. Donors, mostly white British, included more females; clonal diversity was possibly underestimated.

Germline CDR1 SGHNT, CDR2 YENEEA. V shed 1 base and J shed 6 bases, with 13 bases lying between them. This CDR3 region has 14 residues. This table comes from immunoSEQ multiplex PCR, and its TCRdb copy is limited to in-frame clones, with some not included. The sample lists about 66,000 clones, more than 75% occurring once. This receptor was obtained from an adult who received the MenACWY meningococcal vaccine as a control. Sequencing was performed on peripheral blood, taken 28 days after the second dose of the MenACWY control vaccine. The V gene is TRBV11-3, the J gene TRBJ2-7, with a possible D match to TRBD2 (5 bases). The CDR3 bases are TGTGCCAGCAGCTTAGGTGGTACGGGGAGCGAGCAGTACTTC. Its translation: CASSLGGTGSEQYF.